This T cell receptor (beta chain) was sequenced during a study of blood T cell repertoires in COVID-19. Repertoires were generated with immunoSEQ multiplex PCR, while TCRdb's copy carries only in-frame clones and drops some. The table lists around 400,000 clones, over 75% of them singletons. The CDR3 covers 16 residues. Germline loops: CDR1 MNHNY, CDR2 SVGAGI (reference sequence). Trimming took 5 bases from V and 1 from J; bases not matched to a gene: 5. V gene TRBV6-6 combines with J gene TRBJ2-2; 9 bases line up with TRBD1. The sample comprised peripheral blood. This sequence originates from a woman in her sixties or seventies with COVID-19, enrolled during active disease. The CDR3 spells CASSTPGQGNTGELFF. The DNA of the CDR3 is TGTGCCAGCAGTACCCCGGGACAGGGGAACACCGGGGAGCTGTTTTTT.